The 6 T cell receptor beta chains below come from one sample, sequenced in a study of shared clonotypes between healthy human individuals. The table came from immunoSEQ multiplex PCR; TCRdb's copy has only in-frame clones and leaves some out. The sample holds over a million clones, more than 65% seen once. The sequenced material came from memory CD4+ T cells sorted from blood. Subset given: CD45RA-negative fraction. The origin of the receptors is a young man in good health.

The chain joins TRBV5-6 to TRBJ1-2; a weak D match, TRBD1 (6 bases). The CDR3 extends over 12 amino acids. From germline, CDR1 is SGHDT and CDR2 YYEEEE. With 2 bases removed from V and 5 bases from J, the gap between germline ends came to 7 bases. This chain's CDR3 is CASSFRGYGYTF. The CDR3 region has the DNA TGTGCCAGCAGCTTCAGGGGTTATGGCTACACCTTC. The full variable domain, rest sourced from reference TRBV5-6 and TRBJ1-2, is DAGVTQSPTHLIKTRGQQVTLRCSPKSGHDTVSWYQQALGQGPQFIFQYYEEEERQRGNFPDRFSGHQFPNYSSELNVNALLLGDSALYLCASSFRGYGYTFGSGTRLTVV.

This clone was counted only a few times. The V call is TRBV11-2, the J call TRBJ1-2; the match to TRBD1 covers 7 bases. Germline-derived CDR1 and CDR2 are SGHAT and FQNNGV. The CDR3 contains 13 residues. V was clipped by 3 bases and J by 3 bases; unmatched bases: 1. The CDR3 coding sequence is TGTGCCAGCAGCTTTACAGGGGACTATGGCTACACCTTC. Protein product: CASSFTGDYGYTF.

The gene calls are TRBV28 and TRBJ2-4; tentatively, D is TRBD2 (5 bases). This CDR3 region has 12 residues. The germline gives CDR1 MDHEN, CDR2 SYDVKM. Trimming pared 8 bases from V and 4 bases from J, leaving 9 bases between. In DNA, the CDR3 is TGTGCCAGCGTAACGGGGAAAAACATTCAGTACTTC. This codes for CASVTGKNIQYF.

V and J are TRBV6-5 and TRBJ2-1; no definite D call. Germline assignment: CDR1 MNHEY and CDR2 SVGAGI. The CDR3 is 14 residues long. The V gene lost 8 bases and the J gene lost 2 bases, with 13 bases spanning the gap. CDR3 nucleotide sequence: TGTGCCAGCTCACGCGGTGTCGCCTACAATGAGCAGTTCTTC. It codes for CASSRGVAYNEQFF.

The chain recombines TRBV11-2 with TRBJ1-1; D gene ambiguous. Trimming pared 4 bases from V and 1 base from J, leaving 7 bases between. Germline V lookup: CDR1 SGHAT, CDR2 FQNNGV. The CDR3 length is 13 residues. The CDR3 here is CASSSDWNTEAFF. CDR3 DNA sequence: TGTGCCAGCAGCTCCGATTGGAACACTGAAGCTTTCTTT.

The chain couples TRBV5-1 to TRBJ1-5; a possible D gene is TRBD1 (5 bases). This CDR3 is built from 15 residues. Germline V gives CDR1 SGHRS, CDR2 YFSETQ. Trimming stripped 4 bases from V and 7 bases from J, with 18 bases between. As DNA, the CDR3 is TGCGCCAGCAGCCCCGGGGCGCCGGGAGGACAGCCCCAGCATTTT. Its translation is CASSPGAPGGQPQHF.